This TCR beta chain was sequenced for a study of shared clonotypes between healthy human individuals. An assay was performed, and its level was deep. TCRdb's table, derived via immunoSEQ multiplex PCR, lists solely in-frame clones and lacks some. Of 2.3 million or so clones in the sample, roughly 93% were seen once. CDR1 SGHRS and CDR2 YFSETQ come from the germline V gene. The V end was cut by 1 base, the J end by 2 bases, with 8 bases between. This CDR3 comprises 14 residues. This sequence joins TRBV5-1 and TRBJ2-3; no clear D gene. The material sequenced was naive CD4+ T cells from PBMCs. As to subset: CD45RA+ positively selected. The origin of this receptor is a man between 18 and 35 years old in good health. Some clones in this sample may be carry-over from other donors' samples. In DNA form, the CDR3 reads TGCGCCAGCAGCTTGATGAGAACCACAGATACGCAGTATTTT. Amino acid sequence: CASSLMRTTDTQYF.